This record covers a single T cell receptor (beta chain). From the PCR reads, TCRdb called clonotypes with MiXCR, one entry per CDR3 protein. The table has under 20,000 distinct CDR3 sequences, 45% to 55% seen once. Localized lung adenocarcinoma, a non-small cell lung cancer, affected the donors. This record comes from a study of CD4 and CD8 cells across lung adenocarcinoma regions. The CDR3 is made up of 15 amino acids. V was shortened by 8 bases and J by 9 bases, with 24 bases between the two germline ends. Germline CDR1 is MNHNS and CDR2 is SASEGT. This TCR was sampled from a male donor with lung adenocarcinoma. The CD4 and CD8 labels of this study may be unreliable. This chain uses TRBV6-1 with TRBJ2-3; the D gene is possibly TRBD1 (5 bases). Sequencing input: CD4+ T cells from the margin of a lung tumor. The CDR3: CASGMGLSTKDTQYF. In nucleotides, the CDR3 is TGTGCCAGCGGAATGGGGCTCTCGACCAAAGACACGCAGTATTTT.